Each of the 15 T cell receptor beta chains below was sequenced from the same sample in a study of Graves' ophthalmopathy and Graves' hyperthyroidism. The authors amplified TCR beta CDR3 regions, and they did so from RNA transcripts for repertoire sequencing. HTBI primers were employed in first-round RT-PCR, then a second-round multiplex PCR followed. A single record per CDR3 protein comes from TCRdb applying MiXCR to the multiplex PCR reads. The repertoire has approximately 50,000 distinct CDR3 sequences, 50% of them found once; the top ten carry 23%. Material: peripheral blood. These receptors came from an adult man with Graves' ophthalmopathy.

V is TRBV20-1 and J is TRBJ2-3; D may be TRBD2 (6 bases). Trimming left V 4 bases short and J 2 bases short, with 7 bases between. The CDR3 spans 12 residues. Per germline, CDR1 DFQATT and CDR2 SNEGSKA (reference sequence). The CDR3 sequence: CSAKDYTDTQYF. The CDR3 coding sequence is TGCAGTGCTAAGGACTACACAGATACGCAGTATTTT.

This sequence joins TRBV12-3 or TRBV12-4 and TRBJ1-3; TRBD1 might be the D (6 bases). Trimming removed 8 bases at V and 10 bases at J, with 12 bases between. This CDR3 has 11 residues. CDR3 amino acids: CASSEGETIYF. DNA of the CDR3: TGTGCCAGCTCCGAGGGGGAGACCATATATTTT.

A word on this clonotype: The junction differs from germline at one of its ends, possibly a read error. This chain uses TRBV14 with TRBJ2-1; D ambiguous. Germline values: CDR1 SGHDN, CDR2 FVKESK. The CDR3 has 14 residues. The CDR3 nucleotides are TGTGGCAGCAGCCAAGGTAGGAAAACCAATGGGCAGTTCTTC. This sequence encodes CGSSQGRKTNGQFF.

The rearrangement joins TRBV29-1 to TRBJ1-3; D uncertain. Germline CDR1 SQVTM, CDR2 ANQGSEA. V was clipped by 7 bases and J by 1 base, with 8 bases between them. The CDR3 runs 12 residues. CDR3 DNA sequence: TGCAGCGCCGTCGGGTCTGGAAACACCATATATTTT. Protein sequence: CSAVGSGNTIYF.

In its sample, this clonotype was seen once. The junction does not match germline at one end; this may be a read error. The V gene is TRBV9, the J gene TRBJ1-3; TRBD1 aligns across 7 bases. The CDR3 covers 14 residues. CDR1 is SGDLS and CDR2 is YYNGEE in the germline V gene. The CDR3 loop is CASSPGTDGNAIYF. The CDR3 DNA is TGTGCCAGCAGCCCGGGGACAGATGGAAACGCCATATATTTT.

This clonotype came up many times. The CDR3 reads CASSSGTSGGGETQYF. The CDR3 DNA follows: TGTGCCAGCAGCTCCGGGACTAGCGGGGGGGGAGAGACCCAGTACTTC. V gene TRBV11-2 combines with J gene TRBJ2-5; 16 bases agree with TRBD2. CDR1 and CDR2 (germline): SGHAT, FQNNGV. The CDR3 loop spans 16 amino acids. Trimming cost V 4 bases and J 4 bases; bases outside gene matches: 3.

This clonotype has a count of ten or more. This chain connects TRBV6-4 to TRBJ1-2; D unclear. Germline V gene data show CDR1 as MRHNA and CDR2 as SNTAGT. The CDR3 totals 14 residues. The ends were cut back, 7 bases at V and 0 bases at J, with 12 bases in the middle. The CDR3 nucleotides read TGTGCCAGCATCCTCAAGGGTTCTAACTATGGCTACACCTTC. The encoded protein is CASILKGSNYGYTF.

Turning to this clonotype: Here the CDR3 omits its conserved ending phenylalanine or tryptophan, so a read error is the likely source. This CDR3 is CASSTRDRSHEQYL. The CDR3, as DNA: TGTGCCAGCAGCACCCGGGACAGGTCTCACGAGCAGTACCTC. The V and J genes are TRBV12-3 or TRBV12-4 and TRBJ2-7; TRBD1 aligns across 8 bases. The CDR3 runs to 14 residues. V shed 6 bases and J 5 bases; nucleotides not matched to a gene: 9.

This clonotype appeared many times. The chain employs TRBV12-3 or TRBV12-4 and TRBJ2-5, with 10 bases aligning to TRBD1. The CDR3 runs 13 residues. Unmatched junction bases numbered 2, after V lost 5 bases and J lost 5 bases. CDR3 residues: CASSRQGAETQYF. CDR3 nucleotides: TGTGCCAGCAGTCGACAGGGGGCGGAGACCCAGTACTTC.

This clonotype appeared many times. This chain connects TRBV6-5 to TRBJ2-5; D uncertain. Germline values: CDR1 MNHEY, CDR2 SVGAGI. V was cut by 0 bases and J by 1 base, with 9 bases left in between. This CDR3 comprises 15 residues. CDR3 in DNA: TGTGCCAGCAGTTACTCGACGACCCTCCAAGAGACCCAGTACTTC. Its protein product is CASSYSTTLQETQYF.

The chain recombines TRBV7-6 with TRBJ2-7; D might be TRBD1 (6 bases). V shed 0 bases and J shed 2 bases, with 11 bases lying between them. Germline CDR1 and CDR2: SGHVS and FNYEAQ. There are 15 residues in the CDR3. CDR3 in DNA: TGTGCCAGCAGCTTAGCGCCGGACAGACCCTACGAGCAGTACTTC. Protein: CASSLAPDRPYEQYF.

The chain uses TRBV7-6 and TRBJ1-5, with 8 bases lining up with TRBD1. The V gene's germline CDR1 is SGHVS and CDR2 FNYEAQ. There are 14 residues in the CDR3. J gave up 7 bases and V 5 bases, and 7 bases lay outside the gene matches. As DNA, the CDR3 is TGTGCCAGCAGCCAGACAGGGGTAGGACAGCCCCAGCATTTT. Amino acid sequence: CASSQTGVGQPQHF. The full variable domain, completed using reference TRBV7-6 and TRBJ1-5, is GAGVSQSPRYKVTKRGQDVALRCDPISGHVSLYWYRQALGQGPEFLTYFNYEAQQDKSGLPNDRFSAERPEGSISTLTIQRTEQRDSAMYRCASSQTGVGQPQHFGDGTRLSIL.

This chain joins TRBV2 and TRBJ2-7, with D tentatively TRBD2 (7 bases). The CDR3 is made up of 14 amino acids. CDR1 is SNHLY and CDR2 is FYNNEI in the germline V gene. V gave up 6 bases and J gave up 3 bases, with 15 bases separating them. The DNA for the CDR3 is TGTGCCAGCAGGGGGGCCGGGGGGAGCTACGAGCAGTACTTC. Translation: CASRGAGGSYEQYF.

The gene calls are TRBV9 and TRBJ2-7; either TRBD1 or TRBD2 may supply D (5 bases each). This CDR3 region has 16 residues. V was pared by 4 bases and J by 6 bases, with 23 bases between. The germline gives CDR1 SGDLS, CDR2 YYNGEE. In DNA form, the CDR3 reads TGTGCCAGCAGCCGAGGGGAGACCGGGGAGCTGGGCGAGCAGTACTTC. Translated: CASSRGETGELGEQYF.

Points on this clonotype: A junction end diverges from the germline sequence, so it may reflect a read error. The chain employs TRBV9 and TRBJ2-3, with a tentative D call TRBD1 (5 bases). The germline V gene encodes CDR1 SGDLS and CDR2 YYNGEE. The CDR3 covers 12 residues. The CDR3 region is CASGRYADTQYF. DNA of the CDR3: TGTGCTTCAGGGCGTTACGCAGACACGCAGTATTTT.